What follows are 17 T cell receptor beta chains derived from one specimen sequenced in a study of blood T cell repertoires in COVID-19. The protocol was immunoSEQ multiplex PCR, while the TCRdb copy is restricted to in-frame clones and leaves out a portion. Of around 300,000 clones in the sample, around nine tenths were seen once. Specimen: peripheral blood. These receptors originate from a woman aged 45-60 years with active or convalescent COVID-19.

The chain couples TRBV30 to TRBJ1-6; the match to TRBD1 covers 9 bases. The CDR3 length is 14 residues. The V gene end was trimmed by 5 bases and the J gene end by 3 bases; junction bases not matched to a gene: 2. Germline CDR1 GTSNPN, CDR2 SVGIG (reference sequence). CDR3: CAWGQGLYNSPLHF. For the CDR3, the DNA is TGTGCCTGGGGACAGGGGCTCTATAATTCACCCCTCCACTTT.

This clone occurred once. The V gene is TRBV25-1, the J gene TRBJ2-1; the D gene is possibly TRBD2 (5 bases). CDR3 length: 15 residues. Trimming removed 3 bases from V and 1 base from J, with 10 bases in between. Germline V lookup: CDR1 MGHDK, CDR2 SYGVNS. The CDR3, as DNA: TGTGCCAGCAGTGACAGCGGCGGGTCCTACAATGAGCAGTTCTTC. It codes for CASSDSGGSYNEQFF.

This chain connects TRBV5-4 to TRBJ1-6; 9 bases line up with TRBD1. CDR1 and CDR2 (germline): SGHNT, YYREEE (reference sequence). J lost 8 bases, V lost 0 bases, and 3 bases had no gene match. CDR3 size: 15 residues. The CDR3 reads CASSLGGTGYSPLHF. CDR3 DNA: TGTGCCAGCAGCTTGGGGGGGACAGGGTATTCACCCCTCCACTTT.

V gene TRBV12-3 or TRBV12-4 combines with J gene TRBJ2-7; 8 nucleotides match TRBD2. The CDR3 loop spans 12 amino acids. J lost 7 bases, V lost 6 bases, and 5 bases had no gene match. This CDR3 reads CASRAGVYEQYF. As DNA, the CDR3 is TGTGCCAGCAGAGCGGGAGTATATGAGCAGTACTTC.

The rearrangement joins TRBV29-1 to TRBJ1-2; D may be TRBD1 (5 bases). The V and J ends lost 3 bases and 8 bases respectively, with 16 bases between them. Germline V gene lookup returns CDR1 SQVTM and CDR2 ANQGSEA. This CDR3 spans 13 amino acids. The CDR3 DNA reads TGCAGCGTTGAGGGTGCAGGGTTTAGAGGCTACACCTTC. Translation: CSVEGAGFRGYTF.

The chain carries TRBV30 and TRBJ2-1; 7 positions match TRBD1. The CDR3 sequence is 15 residues long. Germline lookup yields CDR1 GTSNPN and CDR2 SVGIG (reference sequence). V gave up 2 bases and J gave up 4 bases; unmatched junction bases: 8. The CDR3 loop is CAWSQGGGRYNEQFF. In DNA, the CDR3 is TGTGCCTGGAGTCAAGGGGGCGGCCGGTACAATGAGCAGTTCTTC.

V usage is TRBV18 and J usage is TRBJ2-5; 8 bases are shared with TRBD1. After removal of 3 bases from V and 7 bases from J, the junction contained 13 bases not matched to a gene. This CDR3 is 16 amino acids long. CDR1 is KGHSH and CDR2 is LQKENI in the germline V gene. This chain's CDR3 is CASSPMDRANTGTQYF. In DNA, the CDR3 is TGTGCCAGCTCACCGATGGACAGGGCCAATACTGGGACCCAGTACTTC.

The CDR3 DNA reads TGTGCCAGCAGCTTGGGACAGGGGGGATTTTTTGGCTACACCTTC. This encodes CASSLGQGGFFGYTF. The rearrangement joins TRBV11-2 to TRBJ1-2; 11 bases line up with TRBD1. The length of the CDR3 is 15 residues. Germline V lookup: CDR1 SGHAT, CDR2 FQNNGV. Trimming removed 3 bases from V and 7 bases from J; junction bases left unmatched: 7.

The chain is built from TRBV6-5 and TRBJ2-7, with 8 nucleotides matching TRBD1. Germline CDR1 is MNHEY and CDR2 is SVGAGI. The CDR3 has 15 amino acids. V was pared by 2 bases and J by 4 bases, with 7 bases of the junction left unmatched. The DNA for the CDR3 is TGTGCCAGCAGTTACGGTGGACAGGGCGGATACGAGCAGTACTTC. Encoded protein: CASSYGGQGGYEQYF.

This rearrangement joins TRBV15 to TRBJ2-2, with D maybe TRBD2 (6 bases). Trimming removed 5 bases from V and 8 bases from J, with 21 bases in between. The CDR3 runs 16 residues. Germline CDR1 and CDR2: LNHNV and YYDKDF (reference sequence). CDR3 nucleotides: TGTGCCACCAGCCGAAGCCGGGACTTGGCACTTGGGGAGCTGTTTTTT. Translating it yields CATSRSRDLALGELFF.

The chain links TRBV5-1 to TRBJ1-2, with TRBD1 identical over 7 bases. The length of the CDR3 is 14 residues. Germline V gene sequence: CDR1 SGHRS, CDR2 YFSETQ. The V segment lost 4 bases and the J segment 6 bases; nucleotides outside the gene matches: 9. The CDR3 region has the DNA TGCGCCAGCAGCCGAACAGGGGCAGCGGATGGCTACACCTTC. Its translation: CASSRTGAADGYTF.

This clone turned up a few times. The chain joins TRBV7-2 to TRBJ2-1, with TRBD1 matching over 7 bases. Germline V gene data show CDR1 as SGHTA and CDR2 as FQGNSA. V lost 5 bases to trimming and J lost 2 bases; unmatched junction nucleotides: 9. CDR3 size: 16 residues. CDR3 residues: CASSKPDRDAYNEQFF. CDR3 DNA sequence: TGTGCCAGCAGCAAGCCTGACAGGGACGCCTACAATGAGCAGTTCTTC.

The chain has TRBV30 and TRBJ1-1; no definite D call. V lost 4 bases to trimming and J lost 0 bases, with 9 bases between them. CDR3 size: 13 residues. Germline V gene sequence: CDR1 GTSNPN, CDR2 SVGIG (reference sequence). CDR3 amino acids: CAWINGVNTEAFF. The DNA for the CDR3 is TGTGCCTGGATAAATGGAGTGAACACTGAAGCTTTCTTT.

The rearrangement uses TRBV7-9 and TRBJ1-3; D ambiguous. Germline V lookup: CDR1 SEHNR, CDR2 FQNEAQ (reference sequence). The CDR3 totals 18 residues. V was shortened by 2 bases and J by 1 base, with 18 bases between the two germline ends. DNA of the CDR3: TGTGCCAGCAGCTTAATGGATTATCGGACTTCGTCTGGAAACACCATATATTTT. Encoded protein: CASSLMDYRTSSGNTIYF.

This chain joins TRBV7-8 and TRBJ2-2; 8 positions match TRBD1. CDR1 is SGHVS and CDR2 is FQNEAQ in the germline V gene. V lost 5 bases to trimming and J lost 4 bases; unmatched junction nucleotides: 6. The CDR3 has 15 residues. The CDR3 sequence: CASSLWTGSTGELFF. In DNA form, the CDR3 reads TGTGCCAGCAGCCTTTGGACAGGGAGCACCGGGGAGCTGTTTTTT.

The genes are TRBV11-2 and TRBJ2-1, with 9 bases lining up with TRBD2. CDR3 length: 17 residues. The V gene end was trimmed by 4 bases and the J gene end by 8 bases; junction bases not matched to a gene: 15. Germline CDR1 SGHAT, CDR2 FQNNGV. The CDR3 loop reads CASSSRLVAGVGDEQFF. The CDR3 DNA reads TGTGCCAGCAGCTCCCGCCTAGTAGCGGGGGTCGGCGATGAGCAGTTCTTC.

The chain combines TRBV10-3 with TRBJ2-2; 13 positions agree with TRBD2. The germline V gene has CDR1 ENHRY and CDR2 SYGVKD. The CDR3 runs 19 residues. V dropped 6 bases and J dropped 0; count of bases not matched to a gene: 10. The CDR3 nucleotides read TGTGCCATCAGGGGAGGGGGACTAGCGGGGCCCACGAACACCGGGGAGCTGTTTTTT. Translation: CAIRGGGLAGPTNTGELFF.